This T cell receptor (beta chain) derives from a study of cytomegalovirus exposure and HLA in healthy donors (dated by TCRdb to about 2017). For the wider study: An earlier analysis of a few hundred of the donors reported approximately 300 Gb of sequence data and around 110 million unique TCR beta sequences obtained from about 179 million T cells. Around 300 gigabases of sequencing data and around 87 million unique TCR sequences were included in an early release covering under 650 HLA-typed donors. The genetic ancestry cluster associated with self-reported Caucasian donors included roughly four fifths of the 398 genotyped donors. The study was designed to test whether signatures of past pathogen exposure could be identified by cataloging public T cell receptors. Using immunosequencing, the study profiled T cell repertoires from 666 subjects and related those repertoires to cytomegalovirus serostatus. A separate validation cohort of approximately 120 different subjects was used in addition to the roughly 670-subject first cohort. To predict cytomegalovirus infection status, the study brought together high-throughput TCR immunosequencing, statistical association of individual TCRs with disease status, and machine learning. A later analysis re-examined previously published TCR beta repertoires from about 670 donors and added high-resolution HLA genotyping to investigate patterns of TCR occurrence. Rather than drawing on any new phenotypic data, the later analysis identified candidate immune exposures from TCR beta sequences and the way those sequences occurred across donors. In an earlier analysis of 500 to 650 of the donors, high-throughput TCR beta sequencing was used to judge whether each TCR beta V gene segment behaved as functional or pseudogenic. Alongside the repertoire data, information on donor age, sex, ethnicity and CMV serostatus was compiled. In a later genetic analysis, genome-wide SNP genotypes for about 55% of the 666 donors were used, and that subset was treated as a discovery cohort. All discovery cohort repertoires had been generated on a single sequencing platform. HLA typing included class I and class II loci at four-digit resolution. Typing coverage varied by locus: 629-630 donors for A, B, C, DRB1 and DQB1; roughly 520 for DQA1; more than 600 for DPA1; approximately 450 for DPB1. Because of strong linkage in the cohort, a few DR-DQ haplotypes were treated as single units for association and clustering. Among around 400 genotyped donors of the cohort, an average of roughly 230,000 unique TCR beta nucleotide sequences was sequenced per donor, of which 15% to 20% were non-productive. The paper as a whole reports these results and caveats: At a false discovery rate of 0.05, a later analysis linked fewer than 20,000 TCR beta sequences to specific HLA alleles. A later analysis found that TCR association rates varied across HLA loci, with DRB1 alleles showing the most associated TCRs and HLA-C alleles the fewest. Most TCR sequences were observed very rarely across donors, whereas some public TCRs were present in many individuals. In a later analysis, HLA-associated TCR beta chains showed more clonal expansion and lower generation probabilities than non-associated chains that were equally common. A later analysis found that most CMV-associated TCR beta chains appeared HLA-restricted, with HLA associations seemingly driven largely by CMV exposure. A total of fewer than 200 TCR beta chains were listed by the study as associated with cytomegalovirus. Linkage disequilibrium might explain the correlated functional status among segregating V segments, but an unknown experimental factor could not be ruled out. Immune exposure information for the cohort was limited to CMV serostatus. Some 15 rarely observed V segments, including chromosome 9 orphons, were excluded from the earlier analysis of several hundred of the donors because counts were too low. Cytomegalovirus status was reported to be diagnosed by the classifier with high specificity and sensitivity in both the original and validation cohorts. According to a later analysis, parvovirus B19, influenza, CMV and Epstein-Barr virus appeared linked to several top co-occurrence clusters. A further reported finding was that TCR beta sequences accurately predicted the HLA-A and HLA-B alleles for most subjects in the first cohort. Strong co-occurrence of HLA alleles, especially DR and DQ, made assigning TCR associations to individual alleles difficult. In vitro tests confirmed that a few of the cytomegalovirus-associated TCR beta chains recognize cytomegalovirus antigens. Roughly uniform sequencing depth across donors was assumed in presence/absence analyses, although this assumption may not hold. The sequencing pipeline was judged likely to have produced a cluster of highly shared sequence variants as a technical artifact. In an earlier analysis of roughly 560 of the donors, most TCR beta V segments were observed in productive rearrangements about 90% or about 30% of the time, broadly matching IMGT annotations. The authors suggested that the approach could potentially be generalized to other disease states and immunological phenotypes. In a later genetic analysis, fewer N-insertions in productive TCRs were reported among donors in an Asian-associated ancestry cluster than the approximately 670-donor mean. Some IMGT-functional V segments, including TRBV6-2 and TRBV6-3, could not be distinguished by the 87-base-pair reads and were therefore excluded. Because HLA typing was missing for some donors at each locus, association tests included only the typed subset. Only TCR beta chains were sequenced in this cohort, and the absence of alpha or paired-chain data limited detectable features. An association between a missense DCLRE1C variant and V-gene and J-gene trimming of TCR beta chains was found in a later genetic analysis and replicated in an independent cohort.

Note on this clone: This clone's antigen is unknown. Base qualities were left out, and no much larger clone turns up one base away.

The junction carries 4 bases between V and J, which are trimmed by 0 bases and 3 bases respectively. CDR1 and CDR2 are drawn from the germline V gene: SGHRS, YFSETQ. The CDR3 contains 13 residues, cysteine and phenylalanine counted. The sequence is cut down to CDR3 DNA, 39 bases in frame from base 1. The cohort was made up of roughly 670 healthy bone marrow donors. Cohort members were all nominally healthy when sampled, although unrecorded immune exposures were likely present. The donor was CMV seronegative and was included in the group of hundreds of seronegative cohort members. A peripheral blood sample was provided by each donor, and peripheral blood mononuclear cells were used for TCR beta sequencing. The Qiagen DNeasy Blood Extraction Kit was used to extract genomic DNA from the blood cell samples. Receptors were amplified or captured by the immunoSEQ multiplex PCR assay. The multiplex PCR relied on a mix of 60 forward primers for TCR Vbeta segments and 13 reverse primers for TCR Jbeta segments. The CDR3 region of rearranged TCR beta genes was amplified from genomic DNA by a multiplex PCR assay. On the Illumina HiSeq System, the amplified TCR beta libraries were sequenced as 87-base-pair reads. The authors' analysis ran thus. Across the roughly 640 repertoires, a later analysis counted about 81 million unique TCR beta chains, roughly 11 million of which were shared by at least two donors. To remove PCR and sequencing errors, raw reads were error-corrected and collapsed into unique sequences using a nearest-neighbor algorithm that merged closely related sequences. CDR3 sequences were aligned to IMGT reference sequences to assign V, D and J gene segments. For a sequence to be retained, at least a six-nucleotide match to both a V gene segment and a J gene segment was required. Rearrangements were called productive when the CDR3 lacked stop codons and stayed in frame with V and J; all others were non-productive. CDR3 was defined according to IMGT convention as the region running from the second conserved V-encoded cysteine to the conserved J-encoded phenylalanine. The earlier analysis of some 600 of the donors excluded sequences that lacked an unambiguous match to a single V gene segment. An earlier analysis of just under 600 of the donors called V segments functional above 56.7% productive rearrangements and segregating when the between-donor standard deviation exceeded 5%. A statistical classification framework was built to diagnose cytomegalovirus status from the catalog of TCR beta chain sequences. In a later analysis, TCR nucleotide sequences were compared against IMGT/GENE-DB human TR gene sequences so that V and J genes could be assigned. The TCRdist pipeline was used in a later analysis to assign CDR3 sequences and most-parsimonious VDJ recombination scenarios. A later analysis defined each TCR beta chain by its CDR3 amino acid sequence plus V-gene family, and excluded reads lacking a unique V-gene family. A later analysis removed 500 to 600 highly shared, low-generation-probability nucleotide sequences to deal with suspected cross-contamination and a sequencing artifact. In a later analysis, a clonal expansion index was calculated for each public chain from normalized within-repertoire ranks of inferred template counts. In a later analysis, generation probabilities were computed using a VDJ recombination model fitted to out-of-frame rearrangements, and the results were checked against IGoR. Hypergeometric tests were used in a later analysis to score TCR-TCR, TCR-HLA and TCR-CMV co-occurrence, with a repertoire-size bias correction applied to the TCR pairs. A later analysis estimated false discovery rates by permuting HLA or CMV assignments 20 times. A later analysis grouped co-occurring TCRs with DBSCAN, adding TCRdist sequence similarity when clustering within HLA-allele-positive subsets. Co-occurrence clustering excluded repertoires with fewer than 30,000 or more than 120,000 public chains, plus five with anomalous nucleotide sharing. The table was pulled from immuneACCESS by TCRdb, which kept in-frame rearrangements only. Such tables lose some clones; where checked, under half of the loss comes from unresolved V genes, and the rest has no known cause. V and J calls and clone size are as listed in that table; D and trimming were resolved from the DNA. The table for this sample lists about 160,000 clones; roughly 90% of them were counted only once. Under 2% of the sample belongs to the ten largest clones.

The V gene is TRBV5-1 and the J gene is TRBJ1-3, with the D gene not clear enough to name. This clonotype was obtained from a young woman in good health and CMV-seronegative. The sample comprised PBMCs. The CDR3 has the sequence CASSLDGGNTIYF. The DNA reads TGCGCCAGCAGCTTGGACGGTGGAAACACCATATATTTT.